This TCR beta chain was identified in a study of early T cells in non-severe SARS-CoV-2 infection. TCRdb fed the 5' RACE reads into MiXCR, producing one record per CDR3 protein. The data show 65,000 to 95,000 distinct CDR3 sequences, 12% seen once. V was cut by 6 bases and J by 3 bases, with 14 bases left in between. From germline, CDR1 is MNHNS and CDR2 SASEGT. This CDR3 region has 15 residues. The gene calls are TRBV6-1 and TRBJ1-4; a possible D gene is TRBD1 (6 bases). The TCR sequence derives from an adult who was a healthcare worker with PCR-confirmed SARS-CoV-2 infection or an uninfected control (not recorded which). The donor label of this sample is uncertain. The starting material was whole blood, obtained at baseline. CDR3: CASRASGAANEKLFF. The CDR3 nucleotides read TGTGCCAGCAGAGCTTCGGGGGCGGCTAATGAAAAACTGTTTTTT.